Below are 31 T cell receptor beta chains sequenced from a single sample in a study of blood T cell repertoires in COVID-19. TCRdb's copy holds only in-frame clones and misses some; the assay was immunoSEQ multiplex PCR. The sample lists hundreds of thousands of clones, around 84% seen once, with 1.9% in the top ten. The specimen was PBMCs or T cells enriched from blood (not recorded which). The source is a woman aged 25 to 39 who had been exposed to COVID-19.

The V call is TRBV28, the J call TRBJ1-2; 10 bases agree with TRBD1. The germline gives CDR1 MDHEN, CDR2 SYDVKM. Trimming took 3 bases from V and 4 from J; bases not matched to a gene: 2. CDR3 size: 14 residues. The CDR3 sequence is CASSLGQGTYGYTF. DNA of the CDR3: TGTGCCAGCAGTTTGGGACAGGGGACCTATGGCTACACCTTC.

This CDR3 is CASSYEGRGVYGYTF. CDR3 nucleotide sequence: TGTGCCAGCAGTTACGAAGGCAGGGGGGTCTATGGCTACACCTTC. The gene calls are TRBV6-2 or TRBV6-3 and TRBJ1-2, with TRBD1 matching over 7 bases. Germline CDR1 MNHEY, CDR2 SVGEGT. This CDR3 region has 15 residues. V lost 2 bases and J lost 4; bases outside the gene matches: 7.

This chain joins TRBV9 and TRBJ2-3, with D possibly TRBD2 on 6 matching bases. Germline V gene lookup returns CDR1 SGDLS and CDR2 YYNGEE. V lost 5 bases and J lost 7, with 17 bases in between. This CDR3 is built from 14 residues. The CDR3 nucleotides read TGTGCCAGCAGTTCCGGGACTGGGACGAATACGCAGTATTTT. Its translation: CASSSGTGTNTQYF.

The chain employs TRBV27 and TRBJ2-7, with a tentative D call TRBD1 (6 bases). V was pared by 4 bases and J by 4 bases, with 14 bases between. The CDR3 contains 14 residues. The germline CDR1 and CDR2 sequences are MNHEY and SMNVEV (reference sequence). CDR3 in DNA: TGTGCCAGCAGTTCAAAGGGACACAGATACGAGCAGTACTTC. Its protein product is CASSSKGHRYEQYF.

The DNA for the CDR3 is TGTGCCAGCAGTGAATGGGACAGGAGCCAAGAGACCCAGTACTTC. As protein: CASSEWDRSQETQYF. The chain combines TRBV6-1 with TRBJ2-5, with 8 bases lining up with TRBD1. Germline V gene data show CDR1 as MNHNS and CDR2 as SASEGT. V shed 2 bases and J 1 base; nucleotides not matched to a gene: 3. CDR3 length: 15 amino acids.

The J gene is TRBJ2-5, the V gene TRBV30, with 11 positions matching TRBD1. The CDR3 is 13 residues long. Trimming cost V 5 bases and J 5 bases; bases outside gene matches: 4. Germline CDR1 GTSNPN, CDR2 SVGIG (reference sequence). As DNA, the CDR3 is TGTGCCTGGGGGACAGGGGGAACGGAGACCCAGTACTTC. As protein: CAWGTGGTETQYF.

This chain uses TRBV30 with TRBJ1-6; D is perhaps TRBD1 (5 bases). The CDR3 is 13 amino acids. The germline V and J ends were trimmed by 6 bases and 7 bases, with 13 bases remaining between them. In germline, CDR1 is GTSNPN, CDR2 SVGIG (reference sequence). The CDR3 spells CACLMEGNSPLHF. CDR3 sequence (DNA): TGTGCCTGCCTTATGGAGGGGAATTCACCCCTCCACTTT.

The DNA for the CDR3 is TGTGCCAGCAGCCTCTCCGGGACAGGGTCTAAAGGAGGGAACACCATATATTTT. As protein: CASSLSGTGSKGGNTIYF. The chain has TRBV28 and TRBJ1-3, with 9 nucleotides matching TRBD1. CDR3 length equals 18 residues. The V and J ends lost 6 bases and 7 bases, in that order; junction bases with no gene match: 19. Germline CDR1 reads MDHEN; CDR2 reads SYDVKM.

The chain couples TRBV16 to TRBJ1-5, with 10 positions matching TRBD1. This CDR3 is built from 15 residues. CDR1 KGHSY and CDR2 FQNENV come from the germline V gene. The V gene end was trimmed by 3 bases and the J gene end by 5 bases; junction bases not matched to a gene: 4. The CDR3 nucleotides are TGTGCCAGCAGCCATACCGGGACAGGGGATCAGCCCCAGCATTTT. It is translated as CASSHTGTGDQPQHF.

The V and J genes are TRBV18 and TRBJ1-2, with 9 nucleotides matching TRBD1. The CDR3 has 14 residues. Germline loops: CDR1 KGHSH, CDR2 LQKENI. Losses at the gene ends were 3 bases for V and 8 bases for J; bases not matched to a gene: 7. The CDR3: CASSPRDRVVGYTF. The CDR3 DNA reads as TGTGCCAGCTCACCCCGGGACAGGGTGGTAGGCTACACCTTC.

The chain combines TRBV24-1 with TRBJ2-1, with D possibly being TRBD2 (5 bases). This CDR3 comprises 17 residues. Trimming removed 0 bases at V and 0 bases at J, with 11 bases between. Germline V gene data show CDR1 as KGHDR and CDR2 as SFDVKD. CDR3 amino acids: CATSDLGLSSSYNEQFF. CDR3 DNA: TGTGCCACCAGTGATTTGGGACTCTCAAGCTCCTACAATGAGCAGTTCTTC.

This sequence joins TRBV4-1 and TRBJ2-7; 8 bases match TRBD1. Germline V gives CDR1 MGHRA, CDR2 YSYEKL. The CDR3 is 15 amino acids. V lost 4 bases to trimming and J lost 1 base; unmatched junction nucleotides: 6. This chain's CDR3 is CASSPTGDLSYEQYF. The DNA for the CDR3 is TGCGCCAGCAGCCCGACAGGGGATCTGTCCTACGAGCAGTACTTC.

CDR3 residues: CAWSVLRQGADTF. The CDR3 nucleotides are TGTGCCTGGAGTGTACTTAGACAGGGGGCAGACACCTTC. The J gene is TRBJ1-2, the V gene TRBV30; 10 nucleotides agree with TRBD1. The germline CDR1 and CDR2 sequences are GTSNPN and SVGIG (reference sequence). The V and J ends lost 0 bases and 12 bases, in that order; junction bases with no gene match: 7. This CDR3 is built from 13 residues.

Worth noting for this clone: One end of the junction fails to match germline, which may point to a read error. This chain uses TRBV5-1 with TRBJ2-1; D perhaps matches TRBD2 (6 bases). This CDR3 region has 15 residues. The germline V gene encodes CDR1 SGHRS and CDR2 YFSETQ. The CDR3 spells CASGQRSGSSNEQFF. CDR3 DNA: TGCGCCAGCGGTCAAAGAAGCGGGTCCTCCAATGAGCAGTTCTTC.

V and J are TRBV27 and TRBJ2-2; 7 positions match TRBD2. The trim removed 2 bases at V and 2 bases at J, leaving 5 bases unmatched. The CDR3 length is 16 residues. Germline CDR1 reads MNHEY; CDR2 reads SMNVEV (reference sequence). The CDR3 DNA follows: TGTGCCAGCAGTTTAGGGCTAGCGGATAACACCGGGGAGCTGTTTTTT. This encodes CASSLGLADNTGELFF.

The chain links TRBV12-3 or TRBV12-4 to TRBJ1-2, with TRBD1 identical over 8 bases. Trimming took 7 bases from V and 6 from J; bases not matched to a gene: 7. CDR3 length: 13 residues. CDR3: CASTEGQVHGYTF. The CDR3 DNA reads as TGTGCCAGCACCGAGGGACAGGTTCATGGCTACACCTTC.

This chain joins TRBV7-8 and TRBJ2-7, with 8 nucleotides matching TRBD2. The CDR3 length is 15 residues. Looked up from germline, CDR1 is SGHVS and CDR2 is FQNEAQ. J gave up 4 bases and V 5 bases, and 10 bases lay outside the gene matches. The CDR3 loop reads CASSHGGGLAYEQYF. In nucleotides, the CDR3 is TGTGCCAGCAGCCACGGAGGAGGACTAGCATACGAGCAGTACTTC. The whole variable domain, filled in from reference TRBV7-8 and TRBJ2-7, reads GAGVSQSPRYKVAKRGQDVALRCDPISGHVSLFWYQQALGQGPEFLTYFQNEAQLDKSGLPSDRFFAERPEGSVSTLKIQRTQQEDSAVYLCASSHGGGLAYEQYFGPGTRLTVT.

The V gene is TRBV9, the J gene TRBJ2-1; 12 positions match TRBD2. Germline V gives CDR1 SGDLS, CDR2 YYNGEE. This CDR3 is built from 15 residues. Trimming removed 6 bases from V and 5 bases from J; junction bases left unmatched: 6. The CDR3 bases are TGTGCCAGCACCCCTAGCGGGGGGGAACACAATGAGCAGTTCTTC. It translates to CASTPSGGEHNEQFF. The full variable domain, its missing parts supplied by reference TRBV9 and TRBJ2-1, is DSGVTQTPKHLITATGQRVTLRCSPRSGDLSVYWYQQSLDQGLQFLIQYYNGEERAKGNILERFSAQQFPDLHSELNLSSLELGDSALYFCASTPSGGEHNEQFFGPGTRLTVL.

The gene calls are TRBV13 and TRBJ2-2, with 8 bases fitting TRBD1. Germline CDR1 is PRHDT and CDR2 is FYEKMQ (reference sequence). V was pared by 5 bases and J by 1 base, with 3 bases of the junction left unmatched. The CDR3 runs 15 residues. CDR3 DNA: TGTGCCAGCAGCCCCGGACAGGGGAACACCGGGGAGCTGTTTTTT. It codes for CASSPGQGNTGELFF.

The rearrangement uses TRBV4-1 and TRBJ1-2; 10 nucleotides match TRBD1. Germline V lookup: CDR1 MGHRA, CDR2 YSYEKL. The CDR3 contains 17 residues. V lost 5 bases to trimming and J lost 5 bases; unmatched junction nucleotides: 14. The CDR3 DNA is TGCGCCAGCAGCAAAGGGACAGGGGAGATAACTGGGTATGGCTACACCTTC. Its protein product is CASSKGTGEITGYGYTF.

This clone has a handful of counts. This chain joins TRBV30 and TRBJ1-3, with D tentatively TRBD1 (5 bases). The CDR3 totals 14 residues. Per germline, CDR1 GTSNPN and CDR2 SVGIG (reference sequence). Between the trimmed V and J ends, which lost 0 bases and 4 bases, there was a span of 10 bases. The CDR3 region is CAWSVRGLGNTIYF. DNA for the CDR3: TGTGCCTGGAGTGTAAGGGGACTCGGAAACACCATATATTTT. The full variable domain, with the rest looked up from reference TRBV30 and TRBJ1-3, is SQTIHQWPATLVQPVGSPLSLECTVEGTSNPNLYWYRQAAGRGLQLLFYSVGIGQISSEVPQNLSASRPQDRQFILSSKKLLLSDSGFYLCAWSVRGLGNTIYFGEGSWLTVV.

The chain combines TRBV18 with TRBJ1-1, with D unclear. CDR1 KGHSH and CDR2 LQKENI come from the germline V gene. The V end was cut by 1 base, the J end by 2 bases, with 8 bases between. This CDR3 region has 14 residues. CDR3 nucleotide sequence: TGTGCCAGCTCACCACGATCGGTTAACACTGAAGCTTTCTTT. Encoded protein: CASSPRSVNTEAFF.

The chain couples TRBV20-1 to TRBJ2-3; 12 bases are a match to TRBD2. V lost 3 bases and J lost 3; bases outside the gene matches: 13. The CDR3 is 18 residues long. The germline V gene encodes CDR1 DFQATT and CDR2 SNEGSKA (reference sequence). The CDR3 region has the DNA TGCAGTGCTAGTTCGCCTAGCGGGAGGGGGGTTGGTACAGATACGCAGTATTTT. Its translation is CSASSPSGRGVGTDTQYF.

The chain combines TRBV5-1 with TRBJ2-2, with D possibly matching TRBD1 (6 bases). Between the trimmed V and J ends, which lost 2 bases and 6 bases, there was a span of 17 bases. Germline V lookup: CDR1 SGHRS, CDR2 YFSETQ. This CDR3 is built from 16 residues. The CDR3 reads CASSFLQGRESGELFF. In DNA form, the CDR3 reads TGCGCCAGCAGCTTCCTACAGGGAAGGGAATCCGGGGAGCTGTTTTTT.

CDR3 protein: CASSLPGTGLGTQYF. The CDR3 DNA follows: TGTGCCAGCAGTTTACCCGGGACTGGGCTAGGGACGCAGTATTTT. The rearrangement links TRBV28 to TRBJ2-3, with a tentative D call TRBD2 (6 bases). This CDR3 is 15 amino acids long. The V and J ends lost 2 bases and 9 bases respectively, with 18 bases between them. Germline CDR1 MDHEN, CDR2 SYDVKM.

The V gene is TRBV5-1, the J gene TRBJ2-5, with 9 positions matching TRBD2. This CDR3 has 16 amino acids. Germline values: CDR1 SGHRS, CDR2 YFSETQ. Losses at the gene ends were 0 bases for V and 4 bases for J; bases not matched to a gene: 7. The CDR3 here is CASSLVAGGHIETQYF. DNA of the CDR3: TGCGCCAGCAGCTTGGTGGCGGGGGGGCATATAGAGACCCAGTACTTC.

The chain recombines TRBV3-1 (or the pseudogene TRBV3-2) with TRBJ2-7, with a tentative D call TRBD2 (6 bases). With 3 bases removed from V and 3 bases from J, the gap between germline ends came to 18 bases. This CDR3 is built from 16 residues. Per germline, CDR1 LGHDT and CDR2 YNNKEL (reference sequence). CDR3 DNA sequence: TGTGCCAGCAGCCACCCCGAGGAGGGTCCCGTCTACGAGCAGTACTTC. Its translation is CASSHPEEGPVYEQYF.

V gene TRBV27 combines with J gene TRBJ2-3, with D unresolved. The germline V gene has CDR1 MNHEY and CDR2 SMNVEV (reference sequence). This CDR3 is built from 15 residues. V gave up 5 bases and J gave up 2 bases, with 14 bases separating them. DNA of the CDR3: TGTGCCAGCAGTCCGAGACTGGTTTTCACAGATACGCAGTATTTT. Translated: CASSPRLVFTDTQYF.

CDR3: CAWSGPRGLTGRNEQYF. As DNA, the CDR3 is TGTGCCTGGAGTGGACCGAGGGGCCTGACAGGGAGAAACGAGCAGTACTTC. V is TRBV30 and J is TRBJ2-7, with TRBD1 identical over 7 bases. CDR3 length: 17 residues. Germline CDR1 and CDR2: GTSNPN and SVGIG (reference sequence). J was trimmed by 5 bases and V by 1 base; bases with no gene match: 17.

This clone is a singleton in its sample. The chain links TRBV18 to TRBJ1-1; D may be TRBD1 (5 bases). The CDR3 runs 13 residues. Trimming removed 6 bases from V and 1 base from J, with 9 bases in between. Per the germline V gene, CDR1 is KGHSH and CDR2 is LQKENI. The CDR3 spells CASSRDRNTEAFF. In nucleotides, the CDR3 is TGTGCCAGCTCGCGTGACAGGAACACTGAAGCTTTCTTT. The complete variable domain, with remaining parts taken from reference TRBV18 and TRBJ1-1, reads NAGVMQNPRHLVRRRGQEARLRCSPMKGHSHVYWYRQLPEEGLKFMVYLQKENIIDESGMPKERFSAEFPKEGPSILRIQQVVRGDSAAYFCASSRDRNTEAFFGQGTRLTVV.

CDR3 residues: CASRKQGPTGELFF. The CDR3 DNA is TGTGCCAGCAGAAAACAGGGGCCCACCGGGGAGCTGTTTTTT. The chain is built from TRBV28 and TRBJ2-2, with 7 bases fitting TRBD1. The CDR3 runs to 14 residues. The junction had 5 bases not matched to a gene; V was cut back by 6 bases and J by 4 bases. The germline CDR1 and CDR2 sequences are MDHEN and SYDVKM.